A single T cell receptor (beta chain) is shown here with its context. No antigen is known for it. This record belongs to a study of T cell repertoires in cytomegalovirus infection. Study as a whole: It was the public TCR beta signatures that indicated both CMV infection and matching HLA type.

MiXCR was run by TCRdb on the reads, yielding one entry per CDR3 protein. This table holds about 100,000 distinct CDR3 sequences, 25% to 30% found once. The CDR3 extends over 15 amino acids. The germline gives CDR1 SGHVS, CDR2 FNYEAQ. V lost 6 bases and J lost 1, with 15 bases in between. The origin of this receptor is a human donor in good health (CMV status not recorded). Some clones in this sample may be carry-over from other donors' samples. This sample comprised CD8+ T cells from cultured PBMCs, obtained from culture after CMV antigen stimulation. This chain joins TRBV7-6 and TRBJ2-5, with D perhaps TRBD1 (5 bases). CDR3 in amino acids: CASSPTVERQETQYF. The CDR3 DNA reads as TGTGCCAGCAGTCCGACAGTCGAGCGCCAAGAGACCCAGTACTTC.